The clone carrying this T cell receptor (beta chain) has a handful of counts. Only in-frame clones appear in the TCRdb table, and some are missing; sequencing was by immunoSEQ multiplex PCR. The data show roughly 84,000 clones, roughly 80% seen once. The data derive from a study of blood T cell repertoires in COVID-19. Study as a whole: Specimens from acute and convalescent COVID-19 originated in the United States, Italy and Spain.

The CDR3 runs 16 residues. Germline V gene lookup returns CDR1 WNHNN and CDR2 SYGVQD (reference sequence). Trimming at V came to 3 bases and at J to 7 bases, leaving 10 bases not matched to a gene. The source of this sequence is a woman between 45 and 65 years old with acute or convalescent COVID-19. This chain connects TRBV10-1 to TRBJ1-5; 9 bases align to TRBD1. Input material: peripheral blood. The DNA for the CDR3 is TGCGCCAGCAGTGAATTGGGACAGGGCGTAGGACAGCCCCAGCATTTT. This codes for CASSELGQGVGQPQHF.